This T cell receptor (beta chain) was recorded in a study of T cell responses to AZD1222 COVID-19 vaccine. On this clone itself: Its antigen is currently unknown.

Assay used: immunoSEQ multiplex PCR; TCRdb lists only in-frame clones, some missing. The repertoire holds some 120,000 clones, with under 95% as singletons. Study outcomes and limitations: Samples come after the peak T cell response, not at day 14.

The junction had 5 bases not matched to a gene; V was cut back by 2 bases and J by 4 bases. There are 15 residues in the CDR3. CDR1 and CDR2 from the germline V gene are LGHDT and YNNKEL (reference sequence). This rearrangement joins TRBV3-1 (or the pseudogene TRBV3-2) to TRBJ2-1; 7 bases align to TRBD1. This TCR was recovered from an adult in good health. Sample: peripheral blood, taken on day 0 of AZD1222 vaccination. DNA for the CDR3: TGTGCCAGCAGCCAATCCAGGGGGAGTTACAATGAGCAGTTCTTC. As protein: CASSQSRGSYNEQFF.